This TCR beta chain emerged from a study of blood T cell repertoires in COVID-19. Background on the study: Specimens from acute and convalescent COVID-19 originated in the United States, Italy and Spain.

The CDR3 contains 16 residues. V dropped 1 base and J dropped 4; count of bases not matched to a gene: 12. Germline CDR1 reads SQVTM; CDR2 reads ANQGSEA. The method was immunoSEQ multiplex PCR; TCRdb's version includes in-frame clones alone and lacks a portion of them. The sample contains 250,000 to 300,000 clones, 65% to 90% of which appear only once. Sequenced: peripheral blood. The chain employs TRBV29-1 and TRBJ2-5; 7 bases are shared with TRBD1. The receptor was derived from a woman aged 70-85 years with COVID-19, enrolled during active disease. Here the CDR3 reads CSVEVLEVDRVETQYF. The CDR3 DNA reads TGCAGCGTTGAAGTCTTGGAAGTTGACAGGGTAGAGACCCAGTACTTC. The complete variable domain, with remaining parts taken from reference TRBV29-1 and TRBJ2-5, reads SAVISQKPSRDICQRGTSLTIQCQVDSQVTMMFWYRQQPGQSLTLIATANQGSEATYESGFVIDKFPISRPNLTFSTLTVSNMSPEDSSIYLCSVEVLEVDRVETQYFGPGTRLLVL.